Listed below are T cell receptor beta chains from one sample, sequenced in a study of beta chain features in type 1 diabetes. The table came from immunoSEQ multiplex PCR; TCRdb's copy has only in-frame clones and leaves some out. The repertoire holds some 900,000 clones, with 17% as singletons. Sequencing was carried out using naive CD4+ T cells from blood. The receptors were sampled from a woman in her late teens or twenties in good health. Each CDR3 is given with its conserved first and last residue. Each record gives: D gene, V gene, clone size, J gene, CDR3 protein, CDR3 DNA. D genes are given only for firm matches. Expanded clones are given a class, and other clones once, few, many or no size at all.

>NA|TRBV7-2|NA|TRBJ2-7
CASSVNPTPYEQYF
TGTGCCAGCAGCGTCAACCCGACTCCGTACGAGCAGTACTTC
>NA|TRBV9|few|TRBJ1-3
CASSVTGDSGNTIYF
TGTGCCAGCAGCGTAACCGGAGACTCTGGAAACACCATATATTTT
>TRBD1|TRBV6-5|few|TRBJ1-4
CASSSDRVEVKLFF
TGTGCCAGCAGCTCGGACAGGGTCGAGGTAAAACTGTTTTTT
>NA|TRBV25-1|few|TRBJ2-1
CASSDGQGIYEQFF
TGTGCCAGCAGTGATGGCCAGGGGATATATGAGCAGTTCTTC
>NA|TRBV2|NA|TRBJ1-2
CASREPHLNYGYTF
TGTGCCAGCAGGGAACCACACCTTAACTATGGCTACACCTTC
>NA|TRBV5-6|few|TRBJ2-5
CASSRLTALGITQYF
TGTGCCAGCAGCCGATTAACAGCCTTGGGGATTACACAGTACTTC
>NA|TRBV28|NA|TRBJ2-5
CASQGFLIGSMPQETQYF
TGTGCCAGCCAAGGTTTCTTAATCGGGAGCATGCCTCAAGAGACCCAGTACTTC
>NA|TRBV18|NA|TRBJ2-5
CASSPQQGGQETQYF
TGTGCCAGCTCACCACAACAGGGGGGGCAAGAGACCCAGTACTTC
>NA|TRBV2|few|TRBJ1-4
CASRGTWGNEKLFF
TGTGCCAGCAGAGGTACGTGGGGGAACGAAAAACTGTTTTTT
>NA|TRBV6-6|NA|TRBJ2-7
CASSVSRDTYEQYF
TGTGCCAGCAGCGTATCTCGGGACACCTACGAGCAGTACTTC
>NA|TRBV29-1|NA|TRBJ1-1
CSVDVIHLNTEAFF
TGCAGCGTCGACGTTATACACCTGAACACTGAAGCTTTCTTT
>TRBD1|TRBV6-1|few|TRBJ2-7
CASSEAGQGTYEQYF
TGTGCCAGCAGTGAAGCAGGACAGGGGACCTACGAGCAGTACTTC
>NA|TRBV7-3|NA|TRBJ2-2
CASSLTSGSNTGELFF
TGTGCCAGCAGCTTAACGTCCGGGTCGAACACCGGGGAGCTGTTTTTT
>TRBD1|TRBV10-3|NA|TRBJ2-3
CAIKRDRGTDTQYF
TGTGCCATCAAGAGGGACAGGGGCACAGATACGCAGTATTTT
>NA|TRBV29-1|few|TRBJ2-7
CSVEGMGPGTLGEQYF
TGCAGCGTTGAGGGCATGGGCCCCGGGACTTTGGGAGAGCAGTACTTC
>NA|TRBV7-2|NA|TRBJ2-6
CASSLGGANVLTF
TGTGCCAGCAGCCTTGGTGGGGCCAACGTCCTGACTTTC
>TRBD2|TRBV4-3|NA|TRBJ2-1
CASSQVWTSGSYNEQFF
TGCGCCAGCAGCCAAGTATGGACTAGCGGGTCCTACAATGAGCAGTTCTTC
>NA|TRBV6-5|NA|TRBJ2-1
CASRDLTNEQFF
TGTGCCAGCAGGGACCTCACCAATGAGCAGTTCTTC
>NA|TRBV6-5|NA|TRBJ2-1
CASSPRRTNEQFF
TGTGCCAGCAGCCCAAGACGGACTAATGAGCAGTTCTTC
>NA|TRBV20-1|few|TRBJ2-1
CSASRDNEQFF
TGCAGTGCGTCCCGCGACAATGAGCAGTTCTTC
>NA|TRBV19|NA|TRBJ1-5
CASSIRGQGNQPQHF
TGTGCCAGTAGTATACGGGGGCAAGGCAATCAGCCCCAGCATTTT
>TRBD2|TRBV6-5|few|TRBJ2-1
CASRPVREGTNEEFF
TGTGCCAGCAGACCCGTTAGAGAGGGGACTAATGAGGAGTTCTTC
>TRBD2|TRBV9|few|TRBJ2-1
CASSVVPGGSYNEQFF
TGTGCCAGCAGCGTAGTCCCGGGAGGATCCTACAATGAGCAGTTCTTC
>NA|TRBV27|NA|TRBJ2-1
CASSETKLGLSYNEQFF
TGTGCCAGCAGTGAAACCAAGCTCGGGCTTTCCTACAATGAGCAGTTCTTC
>NA|TRBV11-2|few|TRBJ2-1
CASSFAGFSYNEQFF
TGTGCCAGCAGCTTCGCTGGTTTCTCCTACAATGAGCAGTTCTTC
>TRBD2|TRBV10-3|few|TRBJ2-1
CAISDLGAGVNNEQFF
TGTGCCATCAGTGATCTCGGAGCGGGAGTTAACAATGAGCAGTTCTTC
>NA|TRBV5-6|NA|TRBJ2-7
CASSFGRRYEQYF
TGTGCCAGCAGCTTTGGAAGGCGCTACGAGCAGTACTTC
>NA|TRBV28|few|TRBJ2-3
CASSPRTTPDTQYF
TGTGCCAGCAGTCCTCGGACCACACCAGATACGCAGTATTTT
>NA|TRBV4-3|NA|TRBJ1-1
CASSQGSGGRVGNTEAFF
TGCGCCAGCAGCCAAGGTTCTGGGGGAAGGGTGGGCAACACTGAAGCTTTCTTT
>NA|TRBV4-3|NA|TRBJ2-1
CASSLQGFQYNEQFF
TGCGCCAGCAGCCTCCAGGGTTTCCAATACAATGAGCAGTTCTTC
>TRBD1|TRBV18|few|TRBJ2-3
CASSLDREADTQYF
TGTGCCAGCTCACTGGACAGGGAGGCAGATACGCAGTATTTT
>NA|TRBV2|NA|TRBJ1-5
CASSSDSSNQPQHF
TGTGCCAGCAGCTCGGACAGTAGCAATCAGCCCCAGCATTTT
>TRBD1|TRBV5-1|few|TRBJ1-2
CASTPEGGSYGYTF
TGCGCCAGCACACCTGAAGGGGGCAGCTATGGCTACACCTTC
>NA|TRBV9|NA|TRBJ1-2
CASSVQGNYGYTF
TGTGCCAGCAGCGTGCAGGGAAACTATGGCTACACCTTC
>TRBD1|TRBV7-9|few|TRBJ2-2
CASTKARQGPGELFF
TGTGCCAGCACCAAAGCAAGACAGGGACCCGGGGAGCTGTTTTTT
>NA|TRBV28|NA|TRBJ2-7
CASSGSGLRSSYEQYF
TGTGCCAGCAGCGGATCGGGACTGAGGAGCTCCTACGAGCAGTACTTC
>NA|TRBV9|NA|TRBJ1-4
CASSGIGPPEKLFF
TGTGCCAGCAGCGGGATCGGGCCGCCCGAAAAACTGTTTTTT
>TRBD2|TRBV4-2|few|TRBJ2-1
CASSQVAVGTSGTYEQFF
TGTGCCAGCAGCCAAGTCGCAGTGGGGACTAGCGGGACTTATGAGCAGTTCTTC
>NA|TRBV28|NA|TRBJ2-7
CASSFGSYEQYF
TGTGCCAGCAGTTTTGGCTCCTACGAGCAGTACTTC
>NA|TRBV6-5|NA|TRBJ2-7
CASSYSMAGPTYEQYF
TGTGCCAGCAGTTACTCGATGGCGGGGCCCACCTACGAGCAGTACTTC
>TRBD1|TRBV6-5|NA|TRBJ2-7
CASRKNRGLYEQYF
TGTGCCAGCCGGAAAAACAGGGGGCTCTACGAGCAGTACTTC
>NA|TRBV21-1|few|TRBJ2-3
CASSNLLANKSTDTQYF
TGTGCCAGCAGCAACCTACTAGCCAACAAAAGCACAGATACGCAGTATTTT
>NA|TRBV4-1|NA|TRBJ2-5
CASSQQGQETQYF
TGCGCCAGCAGCCAGCAGGGACAAGAGACCCAGTACTTC
>NA|TRBV7-2|few|TRBJ2-7
CASSLVGDYEQYF
TGTGCCAGCAGCTTAGTCGGGGACTACGAGCAGTACTTC
>NA|TRBV25-1|few|TRBJ2-5
CASSADSGKTQYF
TGTGCCAGCAGTGCTGATAGTGGGAAGACCCAGTACTTC
>TRBD1|TRBV29-1|NA|TRBJ2-5
CSVATGPAETQYF
TGCAGCGTTGCGACAGGGCCAGCGGAGACCCAGTACTTC
>TRBD2|TRBV14|few|TRBJ2-5
CASSQEIGSGSRETQYF
TGTGCCAGCAGCCAAGAAATCGGTAGCGGGAGCAGAGAGACCCAGTACTTC
>TRBD2|TRBV6-5|few|TRBJ2-7
CASSRRGLAGDEQYF
TGTGCCAGCAGTAGGAGAGGACTAGCGGGGGATGAGCAGTACTTC
>TRBD2|TRBV10-3|NA|TRBJ2-7
CAIWGGNSYEQYF
TGTGCCATCTGGGGGGGGAACTCCTACGAGCAGTACTTC
>NA|TRBV20-1|few|TRBJ1-4
CSVGFSEKLFF
TGCAGCGTAGGGTTTAGCGAAAAACTGTTTTTT
>TRBD2|TRBV5-1|few|TRBJ2-7
CASSRFSPGTSMHEQYF
TGCGCCAGCAGCAGATTCTCGCCCGGGACTAGTATGCACGAGCAGTACTTC
>TRBD1|TRBV5-1|NA|TRBJ1-1
CASSSATGGNEAFF
TGCGCCAGCAGCTCAGCGACAGGGGGAAATGAAGCTTTCTTT
>TRBD2|TRBV7-9|few|TRBJ2-4
CASSPGTSGSWDIQYF
TGTGCCAGCAGCCCCGGGACTAGCGGGAGCTGGGACATTCAGTACTTC
>NA|TRBV9|NA|TRBJ2-1
CASSVAGLAWNEQFF
TGTGCCAGCAGCGTAGCTGGGCTAGCCTGGAATGAGCAGTTCTTC
>TRBD1|TRBV29-1|few|TRBJ1-1
CSAGGLNTEAFF
TGCAGCGCAGGGGGCTTGAACACTGAAGCTTTCTTT
>TRBD2|TRBV10-2|NA|TRBJ2-5
CASRLGGQETQYF
TGCGCCAGCAGGCTGGGAGGGCAAGAGACCCAGTACTTC
>TRBD2|TRBV4-2|few|TRBJ2-2
CASSQYAGTSITGELFF
TGTGCCAGCAGCCAATATGCCGGGACTAGTATAACCGGGGAGCTGTTTTTT
>NA|TRBV7-2|few|TRBJ2-7
CASSLTGPTYEQYF
TGTGCCAGCAGCTTAACCGGGCCGACCTACGAGCAGTACTTC
>NA|TRBV7-9|few|TRBJ2-1
CASNNPASARGEQFF
TGTGCCAGCAACAACCCAGCTAGCGCCCGAGGGGAGCAGTTCTTC
>TRBD2|TRBV5-1|few|TRBJ2-3
CASSRDGAGTTDTQYF
TGCGCCAGCAGCAGGGACGGAGCGGGGACCACAGATACGCAGTATTTT